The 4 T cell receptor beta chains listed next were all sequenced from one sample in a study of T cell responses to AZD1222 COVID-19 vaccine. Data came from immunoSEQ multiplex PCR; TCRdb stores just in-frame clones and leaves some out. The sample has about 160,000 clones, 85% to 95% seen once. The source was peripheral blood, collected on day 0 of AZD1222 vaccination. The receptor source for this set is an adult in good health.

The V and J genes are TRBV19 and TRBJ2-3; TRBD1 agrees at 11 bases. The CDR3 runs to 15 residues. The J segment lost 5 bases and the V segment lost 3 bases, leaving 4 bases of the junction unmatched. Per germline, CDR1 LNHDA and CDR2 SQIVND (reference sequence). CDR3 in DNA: TGTGCCAGTAGTATCGGACAGGGGGCGCGAGATACGCAGTATTTT. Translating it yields CASSIGQGARDTQYF.

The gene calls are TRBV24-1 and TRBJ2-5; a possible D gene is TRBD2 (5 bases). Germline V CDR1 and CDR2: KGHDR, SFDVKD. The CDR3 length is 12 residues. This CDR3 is CATRGAQETQYF. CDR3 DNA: TGTGCAACCCGGGGTGCCCAAGAGACCCAGTACTTC.

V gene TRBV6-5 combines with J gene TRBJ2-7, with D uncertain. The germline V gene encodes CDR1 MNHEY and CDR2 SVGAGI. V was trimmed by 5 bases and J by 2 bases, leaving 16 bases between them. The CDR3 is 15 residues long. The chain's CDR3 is CASSQSPGLTYEQYF. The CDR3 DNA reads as TGTGCCAGCAGTCAATCTCCCGGGCTCACCTACGAGCAGTACTTC.

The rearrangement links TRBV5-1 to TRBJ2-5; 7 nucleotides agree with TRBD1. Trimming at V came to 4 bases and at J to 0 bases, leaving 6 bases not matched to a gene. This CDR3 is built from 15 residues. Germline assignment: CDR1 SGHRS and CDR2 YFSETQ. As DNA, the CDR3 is TGCGCCAGCAGCGAGGGGGCAGACTACCAAGAGACCCAGTACTTC. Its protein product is CASSEGADYQETQYF.